Reported below is one T cell receptor beta chain. Germline-derived CDR1 and CDR2 are LNHDA and SQIVND (reference sequence). The CDR3 has 14 amino acids. Trimming left V 3 bases short and J 12 bases short, with 18 bases between. It was RNA transcripts that yielded the amplified TCR beta CDR3 regions. The HTBI primer set served for first-round RT-PCR of the TCR CDR3. TCRdb passed the multiplex PCR reads through MiXCR, listing each CDR3 protein once. This sample has some 350,000 distinct CDR3 sequences, with roughly an eighth found just once. The sample comes from a study of T cells in Graves' hyperthyroidism and ophthalmopathy.

This chain joins TRBV19 and TRBJ2-1; D possibly corresponds to TRBD2 (5 bases). The clonotype originates from a woman aged 40 to 55 with Graves' ophthalmopathy. The sample taken for sequencing was blood. This chain's CDR3 is CASSIGLGDTVQFF. The CDR3 DNA sequence: TGTGCCAGTAGTATCGGTCTCGGGGATACGGTGCAGTTCTTC. The entire variable domain, with the rest obtained from reference TRBV19 and TRBJ2-1, is as follows: DGGITQSPKYLFRKEGQNVTLSCEQNLNHDAMYWYRQDPGQGLRLIYYSQIVNDFQKGDIAEGYSVSREKKESFPLTVTSAQKNPTAFYLCASSIGLGDTVQFFGPGTRLTVL.